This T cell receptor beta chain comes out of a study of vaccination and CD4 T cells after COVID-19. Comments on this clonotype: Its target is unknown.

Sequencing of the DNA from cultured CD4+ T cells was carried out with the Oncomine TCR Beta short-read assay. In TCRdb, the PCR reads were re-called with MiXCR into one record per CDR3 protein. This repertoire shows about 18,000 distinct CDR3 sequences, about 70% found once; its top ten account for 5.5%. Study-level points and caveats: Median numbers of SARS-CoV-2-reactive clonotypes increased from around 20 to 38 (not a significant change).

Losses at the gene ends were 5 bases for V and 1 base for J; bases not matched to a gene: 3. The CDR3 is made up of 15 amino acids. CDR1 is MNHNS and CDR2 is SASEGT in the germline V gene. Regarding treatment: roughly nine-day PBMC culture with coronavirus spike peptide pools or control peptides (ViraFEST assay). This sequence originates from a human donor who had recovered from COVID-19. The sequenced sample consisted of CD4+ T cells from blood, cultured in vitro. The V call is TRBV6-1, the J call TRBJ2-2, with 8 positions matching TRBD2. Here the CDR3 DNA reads TGTGCCAGCAGTCAAACTAGCGGGAACACCGGGGAGCTGTTTTTT. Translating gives CASSQTSGNTGELFF.